One and the same sample provided the 32 T cell receptor beta chains below, sequenced in a study of blood T cell repertoires in COVID-19. Sequenced by immunoSEQ multiplex PCR; TCRdb stores in-frame clones only, minus some. The table lists some 250,000 clones, about 88% of them singletons. Sequences were obtained from peripheral blood. These TCRs come from a woman in her seventies with active or convalescent COVID-19.

The chain is built from TRBV11-3 and TRBJ2-5; TRBD2 is a possible D gene (6 bases). Trimming stripped 2 bases from V and 5 bases from J, with 15 bases between. There are 15 residues in the CDR3. Germline loops: CDR1 SGHNT, CDR2 YENEEA. For the CDR3, the DNA is TGTGCCAGCAGCTTAAGGAGGGGTAATACGGAGACCCAGTACTTC. It codes for CASSLRRGNTETQYF.

As for this clone: The sample contains more than one DNA sequence encoding this CDR3. V and J are TRBV6-6 and TRBJ2-1, with 11 bases aligning to TRBD1. The CDR3 sequence is 15 residues long. Germline V gene lookup returns CDR1 MNHNY and CDR2 SVGAGI (reference sequence). V trimming: 2 bases; J trimming: 4 bases; junction bases outside the gene matches: 1. The DNA for the CDR3 is TGTGCCAGCAGTTACGGACAGGGGGCTTACAATGAGCAGTTCTTC. Its translation: CASSYGQGAYNEQFF.

This chain connects TRBV12-5 to TRBJ1-6, with unresolved D. Deletions cut 3 bases from V and 8 bases from J, with 11 bases between. This CDR3 contains 14 residues. Germline V lookup: CDR1 LGHNT, CDR2 FRNRAP. The CDR3 reads CASGFGYSDSPLHF. For the CDR3, the DNA is TGTGCTAGTGGTTTCGGGTACTCGGATTCACCCCTCCACTTT. The full variable domain, in which reference TRBV12-5 and TRBJ1-6 provide the parts outside the CDR3, is DARVTQTPRHKVTEMGQEVTMRCQPILGHNTVFWYRQTMMQGLELLAYFRNRAPLDDSGMPKDRFSAEMPDATLATLKIQPSEPRDSAVYFCASGFGYSDSPLHFGNGTRLTVT.

The chain couples TRBV18 to TRBJ2-1, with TRBD2 identical over 13 bases. The V segment lost 3 bases and the J segment 1 base; nucleotides outside the gene matches: 3. The CDR3 is 17 residues long. CDR1 is KGHSH, CDR2 LQKENI, per germline. The CDR3 nucleotides read TGTGCCAGCTCACCTGGGACTAGCGGGGTTTCCTACAATGAGCAGTTCTTC. Translation: CASSPGTSGVSYNEQFF.

This clone was seen a few times. The rearrangement uses TRBV6-6 and TRBJ1-6; 8 nucleotides match TRBD1. Germline V lookup: CDR1 MNHNY, CDR2 SVGAGI (reference sequence). The ends lost 2 bases at V and 5 bases at J; junction bases unmatched: 5. The CDR3 extends over 16 amino acids. This CDR3 reads CASSYDRGRNNSPLHF. The DNA of the CDR3 is TGTGCCAGCAGTTACGACAGGGGAAGGAATAATTCACCCCTCCACTTT.

This rearrangement joins TRBV2 to TRBJ2-2, with D maybe TRBD1 (6 bases). Trimming removed 1 base from V and 1 base from J, with 13 bases in between. Germline CDR1 SNHLY, CDR2 FYNNEI. This CDR3 region has 17 residues. CDR3 nucleotide sequence: TGTGCCAGCAGTGAAGGTGTCAGGGGAAAGAACACCGGGGAGCTGTTTTTT. Encoded protein: CASSEGVRGKNTGELFF. Looking up the rest from reference TRBV2 and TRBJ2-2 gives the full variable domain: EPEVTQTPSHQVTQMGQEVILRCVPISNHLYFYWYRQILGQKVEFLVSFYNNEISEKSEIFDDQFSVERPDGSNFTLKIRSTKLEDSAMYFCASSEGVRGKNTGELFFGEGSRLTVL.

V gene TRBV6-2 or TRBV6-3 combines with J gene TRBJ1-5; D is unclear. The germline CDR1 and CDR2 sequences are MNHEY and SVGEGT. Between the trimmed V and J ends, which lost 2 bases and 3 bases, there was a span of 8 bases. The CDR3 consists of 14 residues. CDR3 nucleotide sequence: TGTGCCAGCAGTTACCGGGTATTCAATCAGCCCCAGCATTTT. It specifies CASSYRVFNQPQHF.

The V gene is TRBV10-2, the J gene TRBJ1-2; 7 nucleotides agree with TRBD1. CDR1 is WSHSY, CDR2 SAAADI, per germline. The CDR3 sequence is 16 residues long. V gave up 2 bases and J gave up 5 bases; unmatched junction bases: 11. The CDR3 coding sequence is TGCGCCAGCAGTGAGGGTGGACAGGCTAAACGGTATGGCTACACCTTC. Residues: CASSEGGQAKRYGYTF.

This rearrangement joins TRBV5-6 to TRBJ1-2, with D unresolved. The CDR3 totals 15 residues. V gave up 0 bases and J gave up 7 bases, with 16 bases separating them. Germline V gene data show CDR1 as SGHDT and CDR2 as YYEEEE. CDR3 protein: CASSLGPRAPAGYTF. DNA for the CDR3: TGTGCCAGCAGCTTGGGCCCCCGCGCACCCGCTGGCTACACCTTC.

This chain joins TRBV7-9 and TRBJ2-3; maybe TRBD1 (6 bases). Germline CDR1 SEHNR, CDR2 FQNEAQ (reference sequence). Between the trimmed V and J ends, which lost 3 bases and 1 base, there was a span of 11 bases. The CDR3 has 15 residues. The CDR3 DNA sequence: TGTGCCAGCAGCTTCAACAGGGCGGGCACAGATACGCAGTATTTT. Its protein product is CASSFNRAGTDTQYF.

The chain has TRBV6-1 and TRBJ1-1; D perhaps matches TRBD1 (5 bases). The CDR3 loop spans 16 amino acids. CDR1 and CDR2 (germline): MNHNS, SASEGT. V lost 2 bases, J lost 2 bases, and 15 bases lay in between. In DNA form, the CDR3 reads TGTGCCAGCAGTGAAAGGATTGGGGCAGGTAACACTGAAGCTTTCTTT. Encoded protein: CASSERIGAGNTEAFF.

This rearrangement joins TRBV6-5 to TRBJ1-2; D gene uncertain. V lost 6 bases to trimming and J lost 3 bases, with 8 bases between them. The CDR3 is 12 amino acids. Germline V gives CDR1 MNHEY, CDR2 SVGAGI. The CDR3 here is CASRPGDYGYTF. The CDR3 DNA reads TGTGCCAGCAGGCCTGGAGACTATGGCTACACCTTC.

This sequence joins TRBV6-1 and TRBJ1-5; D is undetermined. V lost 2 bases to trimming and J lost 3 bases, with 8 bases between them. CDR3 size: 14 residues. From germline, CDR1 is MNHNS and CDR2 SASEGT. The DNA for the CDR3 is TGTGCCAGCAGTGAAATGCAGGTCAATCAGCCCCAGCATTTT. This encodes CASSEMQVNQPQHF.

The chain links TRBV11-2 to TRBJ2-3, with 9 bases lining up with TRBD2. The germline gives CDR1 SGHAT, CDR2 FQNNGV. V was clipped by 7 bases and J by 3 bases; unmatched bases: 14. There are 17 residues in the CDR3. CDR3 in amino acids: CASNFITSGHRTDTQYF. CDR3 sequence (DNA): TGTGCCAGCAACTTCATCACTAGCGGGCATCGGACAGATACGCAGTATTTT.

The gene calls are TRBV7-9 and TRBJ1-1, with 7 nucleotides matching TRBD1. CDR3 length equals 14 residues. Germline CDR1 and CDR2: SEHNR and FQNEAQ (reference sequence). V shed 0 bases and J 5 bases; nucleotides not matched to a gene: 3. The CDR3 DNA reads as TGTGCCAGCAGCTTAGCGACAGGGAGGACTGAAGCTTTCTTT. Protein sequence: CASSLATGRTEAFF.

Only one count was recorded for this clone. The V gene is TRBV5-6, the J gene TRBJ2-5; D is perhaps TRBD1 (6 bases). The germline V and J ends were trimmed by 0 bases and 9 bases, with 18 bases remaining between them. Germline CDR1 reads SGHDT; CDR2 reads YYEEEE. The CDR3 length is 15 residues. CDR3 DNA: TGTGCCAGCAGCTTGGTTTCTGACAGGAAGGGGGCCCAGTACTTC. Protein: CASSLVSDRKGAQYF. The entire variable domain, with the rest obtained from reference TRBV5-6 and TRBJ2-5, is as follows: DAGVTQSPTHLIKTRGQQVTLRCSPKSGHDTVSWYQQALGQGPQFIFQYYEEEERQRGNFPDRFSGHQFPNYSSELNVNALLLGDSALYLCASSLVSDRKGAQYFGPGTRLLVL.

The rearrangement joins TRBV5-1 to TRBJ1-4, with a weak D call TRBD1 (5 bases). The V gene lost 0 bases and the J gene lost 4 bases, with 10 bases spanning the gap. CDR1 SGHRS and CDR2 YFSETQ come from the germline V gene. The CDR3 covers 15 residues. In nucleotides, the CDR3 is TGCGCCAGCAGCTTGGATGGGGCCCTTAATGAAAAACTGTTTTTT. Amino acids: CASSLDGALNEKLFF.

This clone was seen once. V gene TRBV29-1 combines with J gene TRBJ2-3; a weak D match, TRBD2 (7 bases). Germline V gene lookup returns CDR1 SQVTM and CDR2 ANQGSEA. V lost 7 bases and J 3 bases, leaving 14 bases between the germline ends. This CDR3 is 13 amino acids long. CDR3 bases: TGCAGCGGGGGGGGGCAGCAAACAGATACGCAGTATTTT. Translated: CSGGGQQTDTQYF.

The chain carries TRBV5-1 and TRBJ1-6, with 8 bases that match TRBD1. This CDR3 has 15 residues. The V gene end was trimmed by 2 bases and the J gene end by 15 bases; junction bases not matched to a gene: 13. Germline CDR1 and CDR2: SGHRS and YFSETQ. The CDR3 here is CASSLVGTGQSGLHF. CDR3 DNA: TGCGCCAGCAGCTTAGTAGGGACAGGACAGTCTGGCCTCCACTTT.

The chain couples TRBV4-1 to TRBJ1-4; D is unclear. The V gene lost 1 base and the J gene lost 7 bases, with 13 bases spanning the gap. The CDR3 spans 15 residues. Germline V gene data show CDR1 as MGHRA and CDR2 as YSYEKL. In DNA, the CDR3 is TGCGCCAGCAGCCAAGGTACGGGGTGGGGTGAAAAACTGTTTTTT. This sequence encodes CASSQGTGWGEKLFF.

This chain uses TRBV6-2 or TRBV6-3 with TRBJ2-2; D gene ambiguous. Trimming stripped 3 bases from V and 6 bases from J, with 11 bases between. Germline CDR1 MNHEY, CDR2 SVGEGT. This CDR3 is built from 14 residues. The CDR3 nucleotides read TGTGCCAGCAGTTATGAGTCACAGTCCGGGGAGCTGTTTTTT. Translated: CASSYESQSGELFF.

V usage is TRBV18 and J usage is TRBJ1-1; 12 bases line up with TRBD1. This CDR3 has 17 residues. Germline assignment: CDR1 KGHSH and CDR2 LQKENI. V gave up 1 base and J gave up 5 bases; unmatched junction bases: 8. The CDR3 is CASSPRGTGGGGTEAFF. CDR3 DNA: TGTGCCAGCTCACCACGCGGGACAGGGGGCGGGGGAACTGAAGCTTTCTTT.

Written as DNA, the CDR3 is TGTGCCACCGCCACAGGGCCTAACACTGAAGCTTTCTTT. Its protein is CATATGPNTEAFF. This chain links TRBV2 with TRBJ1-1; the D gene is possibly TRBD1 (6 bases). Germline-derived CDR1 and CDR2 are SNHLY and FYNNEI. Deletions cut 10 bases from V and 2 bases from J, with 14 bases between. The CDR3 is made up of 13 amino acids.

V gene TRBV11-1 combines with J gene TRBJ2-5; 11 nucleotides align to TRBD2. The CDR3 loop spans 15 amino acids. J was trimmed by 2 bases and V by 5 bases; bases with no gene match: 4. The germline V gene has CDR1 SGHAT and CDR2 FQDESV (reference sequence). CDR3 bases: TGTGCCAGCAGCGTCCTAGCGGGGGGTCAAGAGACCCAGTACTTC. Protein sequence: CASSVLAGGQETQYF.

V usage is TRBV5-1 and J usage is TRBJ1-4, with a possible D match to TRBD1 (5 bases). Germline V CDR1 and CDR2: SGHRS, YFSETQ. V lost 4 bases and J 0 bases, leaving 10 bases between the germline ends. The CDR3 loop spans 15 amino acids. CDR3 nucleotide sequence: TGCGCCAGCAGCCGTGACAGTACAACTAATGAAAAACTGTTTTTT. This encodes CASSRDSTTNEKLFF.

The V call is TRBV5-4, the J call TRBJ1-3, with TRBD1 as a possible D gene (5 bases). The V and J ends lost 4 bases and 2 bases respectively, with 19 bases between them. Germline assignment: CDR1 SGHNT and CDR2 YYREEE (reference sequence). This CDR3 spans 17 amino acids. This CDR3 is CASSPAPGLIPGNTIYF. The CDR3 DNA sequence: TGTGCCAGCAGCCCGGCTCCGGGACTGATCCCTGGAAACACCATATATTTT.

The chain is built from TRBV19 and TRBJ1-6; TRBD1 matches 8 bases. From germline, CDR1 is LNHDA and CDR2 SQIVND (reference sequence). CDR3 length: 14 amino acids. Trimming at V came to 7 bases and at J to 5 bases, leaving 4 bases not matched to a gene. The CDR3 sequence: CASNDRGDNSPLHF. In DNA, the CDR3 is TGTGCCAGTAATGACAGGGGTGATAATTCACCCCTCCACTTT.

The chain employs TRBV19 and TRBJ1-1; TRBD1 aligns across 11 bases. This CDR3 is 13 amino acids long. V trimming: 10 bases; J trimming: 8 bases; junction bases outside the gene matches: 9. From germline, CDR1 is LNHDA and CDR2 SQIVND (reference sequence). CDR3 sequence (DNA): TGTGCCACCCGGGACAGGGGGACGGAGGAAGCTTTCTTT. Translated: CATRDRGTEEAFF.

The rearrangement joins TRBV29-1 to TRBJ2-7, with D possibly matching TRBD1 (5 bases). The CDR3 loop spans 12 amino acids. Per the germline V gene, CDR1 is SQVTM and CDR2 is ANQGSEA. V was clipped by 7 bases and J by 2 bases, with 12 bases between them. The CDR3 is CSAATATYEQYF. The CDR3 nucleotides read TGCAGCGCTGCGACAGCCACCTACGAGCAGTACTTC.

The rearrangement links TRBV7-2 to TRBJ2-1; D possibly corresponds to TRBD1 (6 bases). V lost 4 bases and J lost 8, with 15 bases in between. The CDR3 runs 14 residues. CDR1 is SGHTA and CDR2 is FQGNSA in the germline V gene. The chain's CDR3 is CASSYRDRLHEQFF. CDR3 DNA sequence: TGTGCCAGCAGCTACAGGGACCGCCTTCATGAGCAGTTCTTC.

This clone was observed a handful of times. This chain connects TRBV7-9 to TRBJ2-7; D is possibly TRBD2 (6 bases). The CDR3 is 15 amino acids. Germline V gives CDR1 SEHNR, CDR2 FQNEAQ (reference sequence). V was pared by 1 base and J by 3 bases, with 13 bases between. The CDR3 loop reads CASSLDGRRDYEQYF. Here the CDR3 DNA reads TGTGCCAGCAGCTTAGACGGCAGGCGGGACTACGAGCAGTACTTC.

The chain combines TRBV27 with TRBJ1-6; perhaps TRBD1 as D (5 bases). Germline V gene sequence: CDR1 MNHEY, CDR2 SMNVEV (reference sequence). The CDR3 consists of 15 residues. Between the trimmed V and J ends, which lost 3 bases and 6 bases, there was a span of 12 bases. The CDR3 here is CASSFGQRGNSPLHF. The CDR3 bases are TGTGCCAGCAGTTTTGGGCAAAGGGGTAATTCACCCCTCCACTTT.